This T cell receptor beta chain was observed in a study of blood T cell repertoires in COVID-19 (dated by TCRdb to about 2020). About the study as a whole: Samples from collaborators originated in the United States, Italy and Spain and spanned both the acute and convalescent phases of COVID-19. Deeply sampled blood TCRbeta repertoires from subjects exposed to, actively infected with, or recovered from COVID-19 were included in the dataset. Samples came from the ongoing ImmuneRACE study (first 160 participants) plus 1,254 subjects from 6 global collaborators. The prospective study material was composed of cDNA or gDNA derived from T cells, B-cell-depleted T cells, or PBMCs. The repertoires were made available in a free public database intended to serve as a resource for research on the immune response to SARS-CoV-2. Where HLA class I and class II types were available, the types were taken from metadata supplied by the sample provider, not from assay-based typing. The sample metadata nearly always contained a de-identified subject ID, COVID-19 status, age in years and sex. Here is what the overall study found, with its caveats: The amount of clinical and demographic metadata varied by source and participant and was provided uncurated.

The immunoSEQ Assay, a bias-controlled multiplex PCR, was used to amplify TCRbeta CDR3 regions from genomic DNA. The paper's processing steps were these. Within the assay, amplification of reference gene primers was used to estimate how many nucleated cells each sample contained. To quantify the absolute abundance of each unique TCRbeta CDR3 rearrangement, sequence reads were collapsed and filtered. For each sample, productive Simpson clonality was calculated as the square root of Simpson's diversity index over productive rearrangements. Entries here come from immuneACCESS through TCRdb and include only in-frame sequences with V and J called. Some clones fail to appear in such tables; in the studies checked, an unresolved V gene covers under half of the shortfall, and the cause of the remainder is unknown. The V and J calls and clone size are taken from that table; D and trimming were inferred from the DNA. Across this sample there are about 270,000 clones, with roughly 88% seen only once. 0.8% to 1% of the sample comes from the top ten.

A remark on this clone: This clone's antigen is unknown. One base away there is no much larger clone; base qualities are not given.

The V end loses 1 base and the J end loses 4 bases, and a stretch of 14 bases separates them. The germline V gene supplies CDR1 MGHRA and CDR2 YSYEKL. Its CDR3 holds 16 amino acids, cysteine through phenylalanine. The only DNA kept is the CDR3, 48 bases in frame from the first base. Participants in the prospective study were enrolled through a virtual design, were aged roughly 18 to 100 years, and lived in approximately 25 United States geographic areas. In the prospective study, participants were assigned to cohorts based on the clinical history participants reported in a screening survey and a study questionnaire. For ImmuneRACE Cohort 3, a participant was defined as recovered based on two consecutive negative NP/OP PCR tests, clearance by a healthcare professional, or resolution of symptoms. In the prospective study, mobile phlebotomists collected whole blood, serum and a nasopharyngeal or oropharyngeal swab from each participant. Prospective study participants could optionally give additional blood draws and questionnaires over an approximately 2-month period. Before DNA extraction, blood samples from the prospective study were shipped at room temperature or frozen.

The sequenced material came from PBMCs or T cells enriched from blood (not recorded which). The sequence derives from a woman aged 30 to 39 who had recovered from COVID-19. Here the chain combines TRBV4-1 and TRBJ1-3; the D gene is perhaps TRBD1, from 5 matching bases. The nucleotide sequence reads as follows: TGCGCCAGCAGCCAAGTGGGGGGAAGGAAAGGAAACACCATATATTTT. This codes for CASSQVGGRKGNTIYF.